One sample yielded the 15 T cell receptor beta chains listed below, sequenced in a study of blood T cell repertoires in COVID-19. Here immunoSEQ multiplex PCR was the method, and the copy in TCRdb shows in-frame clones only, minus some. This table has 300,000 or so clones, about nine tenths appearing once. Sequenced sample: peripheral blood. The receptors shown here come from a woman in her twenties or thirties with COVID-19, enrolled during active disease.

The CDR3 DNA reads TGCGCCAGCAGCTTGGGACTAGCGGGGTCCTACGAGCAGTACTTC. This encodes CASSLGLAGSYEQYF. J is TRBJ2-7 and V is TRBV5-1, with 11 bases fitting TRBD2. CDR1 is SGHRS and CDR2 is YFSETQ in the germline V gene. The length of the CDR3 is 15 residues. V dropped 0 bases and J dropped 1; count of bases not matched to a gene: 0.

This clone was seen a few times. The chain joins TRBV30 to TRBJ1-4, with 7 nucleotides matching TRBD1. This CDR3 is built from 13 residues. Losses at the gene ends were 5 bases for V and 6 bases for J; bases not matched to a gene: 6. CDR1 is GTSNPN, CDR2 SVGIG, per germline (reference sequence). The CDR3 DNA sequence: TGTGCCTGGGAAATAGGGGGCCATGAAAAACTGTTTTTT. Translation: CAWEIGGHEKLFF.

V usage is TRBV19 and J usage is TRBJ2-3, with TRBD2 matching over 9 bases. With V trimmed by 0 bases and J by 3 bases, 4 bases remained unmatched. The CDR3 is made up of 16 amino acids. Germline CDR1 reads LNHDA; CDR2 reads SQIVND (reference sequence). The CDR3 region has the DNA TGTGCCAGTAGTATAGAAACTAGCGGGTGGACAGATACGCAGTATTTT. Translated, it gives CASSIETSGWTDTQYF.

This clone was found once. This rearrangement joins TRBV7-2 to TRBJ2-2; a possible D gene is TRBD1 (6 bases). V dropped 5 bases and J dropped 5 bases, with 12 bases sitting between them. The CDR3 extends over 14 amino acids. CDR1 SGHTA and CDR2 FQGNSA come from the germline V gene. This CDR3 reads CASSAGVWTGELFF. The CDR3 DNA sequence: TGTGCCAGCAGCGCAGGGGTTTGGACCGGGGAGCTGTTTTTT.

This clone was seen once. This chain uses TRBV30 with TRBJ1-4; 10 bases fit TRBD1. V was pared by 2 bases and J by 5 bases, with 2 bases of the junction left unmatched. In germline, CDR1 is GTSNPN, CDR2 SVGIG (reference sequence). This CDR3 spans 14 amino acids. In DNA, the CDR3 is TGTGCCTGGAGTCAGGGACAGGGGAATGAAAAACTGTTTTTT. Translated, it gives CAWSQGQGNEKLFF.

CDR3 region: CASNRGNEKLFF. The CDR3 nucleotides are TGTGCCAGCAACAGGGGAAATGAAAAACTGTTTTTT. The rearrangement links TRBV2 to TRBJ1-4, with 7 bases aligning to TRBD1. CDR1 is SNHLY and CDR2 is FYNNEI in the germline V gene. V dropped 7 bases and J dropped 5; count of bases not matched to a gene: 1. CDR3 length: 12 residues.

The DNA for the CDR3 is TGTGCCAGCAGTCCTCGGACTAGCGGTAACACCGGGGAGCTGTTTTTT. The encoded protein is CASSPRTSGNTGELFF. V and J are TRBV2 and TRBJ2-2; 10 bases agree with TRBD2. There are 16 residues in the CDR3. Unmatched junction bases numbered 5, after V lost 5 bases and J lost 2 bases. In germline, CDR1 is SNHLY, CDR2 FYNNEI. The whole variable domain, remainder taken from reference TRBV2 and TRBJ2-2, is EPEVTQTPSHQVTQMGQEVILRCVPISNHLYFYWYRQILGQKVEFLVSFYNNEISEKSEIFDDQFSVERPDGSNFTLKIRSTKLEDSAMYFCASSPRTSGNTGELFFGEGSRLTVL.

The chain is built from TRBV10-3 and TRBJ1-1; tentatively, D is TRBD1 (6 bases). CDR1 and CDR2 (germline): ENHRY, SYGVKD. The CDR3 consists of 12 residues. V lost 5 bases and J lost 5, with 9 bases in between. CDR3 sequence: CAISYQGTEAFF. CDR3 sequence (DNA): TGTGCCATCAGTTATCAGGGGACTGAAGCTTTCTTT.

V is TRBV30 and J is TRBJ2-1; 10 bases fit TRBD2. The germline CDR1 and CDR2 sequences are GTSNPN and SVGIG (reference sequence). The CDR3 runs 14 residues. The ends lost 2 bases at V and 5 bases at J; junction bases unmatched: 3. The CDR3 protein is CAWSPGTSDNEQFF. The CDR3 nucleotides are TGTGCCTGGAGTCCCGGGACTAGCGACAATGAGCAGTTCTTC.

CDR3 in DNA: TGTGCCAGCAGTTTGATCGCAGGCCAAGTATACAATGAGCAGTTCTTC. This sequence encodes CASSLIAGQVYNEQFF. The rearrangement uses TRBV27 and TRBJ2-1; D not certain. V lost 3 bases and J lost 4, with 16 bases in between. The germline CDR1 and CDR2 sequences are MNHEY and SMNVEV (reference sequence). The CDR3 is 16 residues long.

The chain combines TRBV5-4 with TRBJ1-2, with TRBD1 identical over 9 bases. Trimming removed 4 bases from V and 4 bases from J; junction bases left unmatched: 8. Germline V gene data show CDR1 as SGHNT and CDR2 as YYREEE (reference sequence). There are 15 residues in the CDR3. The chain's CDR3 is CASSLPGQGRYGYTF. CDR3 sequence (DNA): TGTGCCAGCAGCCTACCGGGACAGGGACGCTATGGCTACACCTTC.

V usage is TRBV19 and J usage is TRBJ1-2; tentatively, D is TRBD1 (5 bases). From germline, CDR1 is LNHDA and CDR2 SQIVND (reference sequence). The CDR3 contains 13 residues. The V end was cut by 6 bases, the J end by 1 base, with 9 bases between. The CDR3 protein is CASSTTVNYGYTF. The CDR3 DNA reads as TGTGCCAGTAGCACGACAGTTAACTATGGCTACACCTTC. Full variable domain (outside the CDR3, taken from reference TRBV19 and TRBJ1-2): DGGITQSPKYLFRKEGQNVTLSCEQNLNHDAMYWYRQDPGQGLRLIYYSQIVNDFQKGDIAEGYSVSREKKESFPLTVTSAQKNPTAFYLCASSTTVNYGYTFGSGTRLTVV.

The chain is built from TRBV9 and TRBJ1-1; 7 nucleotides line up with TRBD1. Germline V gives CDR1 SGDLS, CDR2 YYNGEE. This CDR3 contains 13 residues. V dropped 6 bases and J dropped 3; count of bases not matched to a gene: 5. The CDR3 DNA reads TGTGCCAGCAACAGGGGCCTAGACACTGAAGCTTTCTTT. Its translation is CASNRGLDTEAFF.

The chain links TRBV5-8 to TRBJ1-2; tentative D call: TRBD1 (5 bases). This CDR3 has 15 amino acids. Trimming pared 2 bases from V and 2 bases from J, leaving 13 bases between. Germline loops: CDR1 SGHTS, CDR2 YDEGEE. CDR3 amino acids: CASSFSGLRNYGYTF. The DNA for the CDR3 is TGTGCCAGCAGCTTTTCGGGACTGCGAAACTATGGCTACACCTTC.

The chain recombines TRBV15 with TRBJ1-4, with 9 bases fitting TRBD1. Germline trimming cut 4 bases from V and 6 bases from J; bases unmatched to any gene: 9. The CDR3 runs to 16 residues. Germline V lookup: CDR1 LNHNV, CDR2 YYDKDF (reference sequence). CDR3: CATSNTPGQGDEKLFF. For the CDR3, the DNA is TGTGCCACCAGCAACACACCGGGACAGGGAGATGAAAAACTGTTTTTT.